These 17 T cell receptor beta chains share one sample of origin, sequenced in a study of cytomegalovirus exposure and HLA in healthy donors. A multiplex PCR was run with 60 Vbeta primers and 13 Jbeta primers. Only in-frame clones appear in the TCRdb table, and some are missing; sequencing was by immunoSEQ multiplex PCR. The top ten hold over 0.95% of the sample, which has around 120,000 clones, around 83% seen once. Sequenced input: PBMCs. Receptor source: a girl aged 2 to 9 in good health and CMV-seronegative.

This clone has just one count. The genes are TRBV6-1 and TRBJ1-4, with D unresolved. The CDR3 runs to 14 residues. Germline CDR1 reads MNHNS; CDR2 reads SASEGT. V shed 2 bases and J shed 5 bases, with 9 bases lying between them. The CDR3 here is CASSEKRVNEKLFF. In nucleotides, the CDR3 is TGTGCCAGCAGTGAAAAGAGGGTAAATGAAAAACTGTTTTTT.

The chain employs TRBV7-9 and TRBJ1-2; 9 bases line up with TRBD1. V gave up 4 bases and J gave up 8 bases; unmatched junction bases: 5. CDR3 length: 13 amino acids. Germline V gives CDR1 SEHNR, CDR2 FQNEAQ (reference sequence). CDR3 in amino acids: CASSSQGAQGYTF. The CDR3 DNA follows: TGTGCCAGCAGCTCACAGGGGGCGCAGGGCTACACCTTC.

The rearrangement uses TRBV18 and TRBJ2-3; D possibly corresponds to TRBD2 (6 bases). Germline V gene lookup returns CDR1 KGHSH and CDR2 LQKENI. This CDR3 spans 18 amino acids. Between the trimmed V and J ends, which lost 0 bases and 2 bases, there was a span of 18 bases. The CDR3 DNA reads TGTGCCAGCTCACCACCGGGAAGGGGAGGAGGCACCACAGATACGCAGTATTTT. Residues: CASSPPGRGGGTTDTQYF.

CDR3 residues: CAWSAYDEASGGPYNEQFF. CDR3 coding DNA: TGTGCCTGGAGTGCCTATGACGAGGCTAGCGGGGGGCCGTACAATGAGCAGTTCTTC. The rearrangement joins TRBV30 to TRBJ2-1; 11 positions agree with TRBD2. From germline, CDR1 is GTSNPN and CDR2 SVGIG (reference sequence). The CDR3 consists of 19 residues. Trimming removed 1 base from V and 4 bases from J; junction bases left unmatched: 15.

V is TRBV7-8 and J is TRBJ1-2; TRBD1 is a possible D gene (6 bases). Trimming shortened V by 5 bases and J by 7 bases, and 17 bases separated the two germline ends. Germline V lookup: CDR1 SGHVS, CDR2 FQNEAQ. The CDR3 extends over 14 amino acids. The CDR3 sequence is CASSPSRGDRGYTF. CDR3 bases: TGTGCCAGCAGCCCAAGCAGGGGTGATCGTGGCTACACCTTC.

The genes are TRBV25-1 and TRBJ2-7; the D gene is possibly TRBD2 (6 bases). Looked up from germline, CDR1 is MGHDK and CDR2 is SYGVNS. The CDR3 is 15 amino acids. Trimming pared 3 bases from V and 2 bases from J, leaving 14 bases between. In nucleotides, the CDR3 is TGTGCCAGCAGTGATTCGGGACTTCCCCCCTACGAGCAGTACTTC. Amino acids: CASSDSGLPPYEQYF.

The rearrangement joins TRBV7-2 to TRBJ2-7, with 10 bases aligning to TRBD2. J gave up 2 bases and V 3 bases, and 4 bases lay outside the gene matches. CDR3 length equals 15 residues. In germline, CDR1 is SGHTA, CDR2 FQGNSA. The CDR3 region is CASSFPLAGAYEQYF. CDR3 sequence (DNA): TGTGCCAGCAGCTTCCCGCTAGCGGGAGCCTACGAGCAGTACTTC.

V gene TRBV19 combines with J gene TRBJ2-2; tentatively, D is TRBD1 (7 bases). V dropped 8 bases and J dropped 2 bases, with 12 bases sitting between them. This CDR3 has 14 amino acids. CDR1 and CDR2 (germline): LNHDA, SQIVND (reference sequence). CDR3 sequence: CASSGGINTGELFF. CDR3 DNA sequence: TGTGCCAGTTCAGGGGGGATAAACACCGGGGAGCTGTTTTTT.

The chain links TRBV7-9 to TRBJ2-1; 9 nucleotides align to TRBD2. Germline V gene sequence: CDR1 SEHNR, CDR2 FQNEAQ (reference sequence). V trimming: 5 bases; J trimming: 5 bases; junction bases outside the gene matches: 7. This CDR3 has 15 residues. The CDR3 coding sequence is TGTGCCAGCAGCCCTGGGCTAGCGGGGAACAATGAGCAGTTCTTC. Encoded protein: CASSPGLAGNNEQFF.

The V and J genes are TRBV5-4 and TRBJ2-5; unclear D gene. The CDR3 has 15 amino acids. The V end was cut by 0 bases, the J end by 1 base, with 10 bases between. Per the germline V gene, CDR1 is SGHNT and CDR2 is YYREEE (reference sequence). CDR3 in amino acids: CASSLDVNFQETQYF. The CDR3 DNA reads TGTGCCAGCAGCTTGGATGTCAATTTCCAAGAGACCCAGTACTTC.

The genes are TRBV19 and TRBJ2-3, with 15 nucleotides matching TRBD2. This CDR3 comprises 23 residues. Germline trimming cut 6 bases from V and 3 bases from J; bases unmatched to any gene: 25. Germline CDR1 is LNHDA and CDR2 is SQIVND (reference sequence). The chain's CDR3 is CASRGTGTSGRNQGPKSTDTQYF. The CDR3 DNA follows: TGTGCCAGTAGGGGCACCGGGACTAGCGGGAGGAACCAAGGCCCCAAAAGTACAGATACGCAGTATTTT.

The chain joins TRBV30 to TRBJ1-4, with D possibly matching TRBD1 (6 bases). Trimming cost V 0 bases and J 4 bases, with 9 bases left between them. Looked up from germline, CDR1 is GTSNPN and CDR2 is SVGIG (reference sequence). The CDR3 totals 14 residues. The CDR3 DNA reads as TGTGCCTGGAGTGTAGGGGGGGGTAATGAAAAACTGTTTTTT. Its translation: CAWSVGGGNEKLFF.

The chain links TRBV5-6 to TRBJ2-7; a weak D match, TRBD2 (5 bases). Germline CDR1 reads SGHDT; CDR2 reads YYEEEE. The CDR3 runs to 13 residues. V lost 4 bases and J 3 bases, leaving 11 bases between the germline ends. CDR3 amino acids: CASSGVGNYEQYF. Written as DNA, the CDR3 is TGTGCCAGCAGCGGAGTCGGGAACTACGAGCAGTACTTC.

The sample holds one count of this clone. This chain connects TRBV25-1 to TRBJ2-1, with a possible D match to TRBD2 (7 bases). There are 15 residues in the CDR3. Germline V gene sequence: CDR1 MGHDK, CDR2 SYGVNS. Trimming pared 4 bases from V and 8 bases from J, leaving 18 bases between. CDR3: CASSGRGRAFYEQFF. CDR3 sequence (DNA): TGTGCCAGCAGTGGTAGGGGGAGGGCCTTTTATGAGCAGTTCTTC. The variable domain in full, with the rest retrieved from reference TRBV25-1 and TRBJ2-1, is EADIYQTPRYLVIGTGKKITLECSQTMGHDKMYWYQQDPGMELHLIHYSYGVNSTEKGDLSSESTVSRIRTEHFPLTLESARPSHTSQYLCASSGRGRAFYEQFFGPGTRLTVL.

The chain is built from TRBV27 and TRBJ1-2; 10 bases match TRBD1. Per germline, CDR1 MNHEY and CDR2 SMNVEV (reference sequence). The CDR3 consists of 13 residues. The trim removed 3 bases at V and 6 bases at J, leaving 1 base unmatched. The CDR3, as DNA: TGTGCCAGCAGTTTTGACAGGGGGCATGGCTACACCTTC. This sequence encodes CASSFDRGHGYTF.

V is TRBV7-2 and J is TRBJ1-1, with unresolved D. V shed 1 base and J shed 5 bases, with 14 bases lying between them. From germline, CDR1 is SGHTA and CDR2 FQGNSA. CDR3 length: 15 residues. The CDR3 loop reads CASSLGGLHGTEAFF. CDR3 coding DNA: TGTGCCAGCAGCTTAGGAGGCCTCCATGGGACTGAAGCTTTCTTT.

This chain links TRBV5-1 with TRBJ2-2, with 12 bases fitting TRBD2. The CDR3 length is 16 residues. V was clipped by 4 bases and J by 1 base; unmatched bases: 2. The germline V gene has CDR1 SGHRS and CDR2 YFSETQ. CDR3 in amino acids: CASSTGLAGNTGELFF. CDR3 nucleotide sequence: TGCGCCAGCAGCACGGGACTAGCGGGGAACACCGGGGAGCTGTTTTTT.